A single sample is the source of the 13 T cell receptor beta chains below, sequenced in a study of T cell responses to AZD1222 COVID-19 vaccine. Sequencing was performed with immunoSEQ multiplex PCR; in TCRdb, only in-frame clones are kept and a portion is missing. This table has some 60,000 clones, approximately 89% appearing once. This sample comprised peripheral blood, obtained 28 days after the second AZD1222 dose. Receptors were obtained from an adult who received the AZD1222 COVID-19 vaccine.

The rearrangement links TRBV2 to TRBJ2-5, with TRBD1 matching 10 bases. This CDR3 is built from 15 residues. CDR1 and CDR2 (germline): SNHLY, FYNNEI. V was clipped by 4 bases and J by 5 bases; unmatched bases: 7. The CDR3 nucleotides read TGTGCCAGCAGTGGGGAGACAGGGGGCGGCGAGACCCAGTACTTC. Translating it yields CASSGETGGGETQYF.

The CDR3 DNA sequence: TGTGCCAGCAGCCCGAGGACCCTAGCGGAGCAGTACTTC. The encoded protein is CASSPRTLAEQYF. The gene calls are TRBV11-2 and TRBJ2-7, with a weak D call TRBD2 (6 bases). Germline V gene sequence: CDR1 SGHAT, CDR2 FQNNGV. The CDR3 spans 13 residues. V shed 5 bases and J shed 7 bases, with 15 bases lying between them.

J is TRBJ2-1 and V is TRBV5-1; D might be TRBD2 (5 bases). The CDR3 is made up of 12 amino acids. The V end lost 3 bases, the J end lost 9 bases, and 10 bases lay between the germline ends. The germline gives CDR1 SGHRS, CDR2 YFSETQ. The DNA for the CDR3 is TGCGCCAGCAGCTCCTCGGGGTCTGAGCAGTTCTTC. Its protein product is CASSSSGSEQFF.

This clone was recorded a few times. The V gene is TRBV19, the J gene TRBJ1-1; D remains unclear. Germline V gives CDR1 LNHDA, CDR2 SQIVND (reference sequence). Trimming cost V 1 base and J 11 bases, with 11 bases left between them. CDR3 length: 12 amino acids. CDR3 nucleotide sequence: TGTGCCAGTAGTATAGGGCCACCAACCGCTTTCTTT. The encoded protein is CASSIGPPTAFF. Looking up the rest from reference TRBV19 and TRBJ1-1 gives the full variable domain: DGGITQSPKYLFRKEGQNVTLSCEQNLNHDAMYWYRQDPGQGLRLIYYSQIVNDFQKGDIAEGYSVSREKKESFPLTVTSAQKNPTAFYLCASSIGPPTAFFGQGTRLTVV.

J is TRBJ2-3 and V is TRBV6-6; weak D call: TRBD1 (5 bases). V gave up 0 bases and J gave up 13 bases, with 8 bases separating them. The CDR3 contains 11 residues. Looked up from germline, CDR1 is MNHNY and CDR2 is SVGAGI (reference sequence). CDR3 nucleotides: TGTGCCAGCAGTTACTCTGGCAGGGAGTATTTT. Its translation: CASSYSGREYF.

The chain employs TRBV19 and TRBJ1-2, with 9 bases matching TRBD1. V gave up 5 bases and J gave up 3 bases; unmatched junction bases: 4. Germline V gives CDR1 LNHDA, CDR2 SQIVND (reference sequence). The CDR3 extends over 14 amino acids. The CDR3 sequence: CASSPRTGDYGYTF. The CDR3 DNA reads TGTGCCAGTAGTCCGAGGACAGGGGACTATGGCTACACCTTC.

This chain joins TRBV15 and TRBJ1-4; D is uncertain. CDR1 and CDR2 from the germline V gene are LNHNV and YYDKDF (reference sequence). The ends were cut back, 1 base at V and 2 bases at J, with 11 bases in the middle. The CDR3 is made up of 16 amino acids. The CDR3 DNA reads as TGTGCCACCAGCAGAGTGGGGAGGGTCACTAATGAAAAACTGTTTTTT. It translates to CATSRVGRVTNEKLFF.

This chain connects TRBV7-7 to TRBJ2-1; 8 bases are a match to TRBD2. After removal of 7 bases from V and 7 bases from J, the junction contained 12 bases not matched to a gene. The germline CDR1 and CDR2 sequences are SSHAT and FNYEAQ (reference sequence). The CDR3 length is 15 residues. The CDR3 bases are TGTGCCAGCACCGAGCGGCTGGGCGGGGGGAATGAGCAGTTCTTC. Amino acid sequence: CASTERLGGGNEQFF. Together with reference TRBV7-7 and TRBJ2-1, the CDR3 gives the full variable domain: GAGVSQSPRYKVTKRGQDVTLRCDPISSHATLYWYQQALGQGPEFLTYFNYEAQPDKSGLPSDRFSAERPEGSISTLTIQRTEQRDSAMYRCASTERLGGGNEQFFGPGTRLTVL.

The chain links TRBV20-1 to TRBJ1-1, with D uncertain. This CDR3 spans 15 amino acids. The germline V gene has CDR1 DFQATT and CDR2 SNEGSKA (reference sequence). Trimming cost V 3 bases and J 6 bases, with 20 bases left between them. CDR3 amino acids: CSASVLSGVGAEAFF. Written as DNA, the CDR3 is TGCAGTGCTAGTGTCCTTTCTGGAGTCGGCGCTGAAGCTTTCTTT.

The chain couples TRBV11-3 to TRBJ2-3; D remains unclear. With 3 bases removed from V and 1 base from J, the gap between germline ends came to 8 bases. CDR3 length: 14 residues. The germline V gene has CDR1 SGHNT and CDR2 YENEEA. For the CDR3, the DNA is TGTGCCAGCAGCTTTCTCGCAGGCACAGATACGCAGTATTTT. As protein: CASSFLAGTDTQYF.

V gene TRBV2 combines with J gene TRBJ1-2; D might be TRBD1 (6 bases). Trimming removed 3 bases from V and 4 bases from J, with 12 bases in between. The CDR3 length is 14 residues. Germline CDR1 reads SNHLY; CDR2 reads FYNNEI. In DNA form, the CDR3 reads TGTGCCAGCAGTGACAGAGGGGGGGGCTATGGCTACACCTTC. As protein: CASSDRGGGYGYTF.

This rearrangement joins TRBV19 to TRBJ1-1, with 8 nucleotides matching TRBD1. J was trimmed by 11 bases and V by 5 bases; bases with no gene match: 4. Germline V CDR1 and CDR2: LNHDA, SQIVND (reference sequence). The CDR3 covers 11 residues. The CDR3 DNA is TGTGCCAGTAGTCGACAGGGGTGGGCTTTCTTT. Protein sequence: CASSRQGWAFF.

This clone has a handful of counts. This chain connects TRBV11-2 to TRBJ2-5, with 7 positions matching TRBD2. This CDR3 is 14 amino acids long. The ends lost 7 bases at V and 4 bases at J; junction bases unmatched: 9. Per the germline V gene, CDR1 is SGHAT and CDR2 is FQNNGV. The CDR3 coding sequence is TGTGCCAGCAACCAAGGGACTACGGGAGAGACCCAGTACTTC. Encoded protein: CASNQGTTGETQYF.